This TCR beta chain was captured in a study of early stage breast cancer tumors. General study results and limits: Tumor and normal breast were distinguished via blood comparison in most of the 16 patients.

Germline assignment: CDR1 SGHRS and CDR2 YFSETQ. Trimming took 4 bases from V and 4 from J; bases not matched to a gene: 9. The CDR3 runs to 15 residues. Profiled with immunoSEQ multiplex PCR; TCRdb holds only in-frame clones, not every one. This table has about 7,600 clones, approximately 60% appearing once. As for this clone: Its antigen is unidentified.

This TCR was sampled from a person aged 65-85 years with breast cancer. V is TRBV5-1 and J is TRBJ2-3, with 7 bases lining up with TRBD2. The sequenced sample was breast tumor tissue. The CDR3 loop reads CASSHPLAGADTQYF. The DNA of the CDR3 is TGCGCCAGCAGCCACCCACTGGCGGGGGCAGATACGCAGTATTTT.